The text below deals with one TCR beta chain. Its antigen is still unknown. The junction does not match germline at one end; this may be a read error. The CDR3 loop spans 16 amino acids. Germline lookup yields CDR1 SGHTA and CDR2 FQGNSA. These data originate in a study of tumor and adjacent non-tumor tissue in lung cancer. General study points: Patients with more diverse tumor TCRs had worse survival. Top 100 clones took a larger repertoire share in normal lung. Compared with tumor, normal lung showed significantly lower TCR diversity.

The template was RNA from unsorted bulk tissue. More than 3 cm separated this lung sample from the edge of the tumor. TCRbeta libraries were built with three rounds of nested PCR, modified from ARM-PCR. TCRdb passed the multiplex PCR reads through MiXCR, listing each CDR3 protein once. The sample includes 40,000 to 55,000 distinct CDR3 sequences, roughly 69% seen only once; the top ten take 20% to 25%. The source is a woman aged 60-75 years with non-small cell lung cancer. The material sequenced was distant non-tumor lung tissue. The gene calls are TRBV7-2 and TRBJ2-1; 9 nucleotides agree with TRBD2. The CDR3 loop reads CVSSLARLAGNYEQFF. The CDR3 nucleotides read TGTGTCAGCAGCTTAGCTCGGCTAGCGGGAAACTATGAGCAGTTCTTC. The entire variable domain, with the rest obtained from reference TRBV7-2 and TRBJ2-1, is as follows: GAGVSQSPSNKVTEKGKDVELRCDPISGHTALYWYRQSLGQGLEFLIYFQGNSAPDKSGLPSDRFSAERTGGSVSTLTIQRTQQEDSAVYLCVSSLARLAGNYEQFFGPGTRLTVL.